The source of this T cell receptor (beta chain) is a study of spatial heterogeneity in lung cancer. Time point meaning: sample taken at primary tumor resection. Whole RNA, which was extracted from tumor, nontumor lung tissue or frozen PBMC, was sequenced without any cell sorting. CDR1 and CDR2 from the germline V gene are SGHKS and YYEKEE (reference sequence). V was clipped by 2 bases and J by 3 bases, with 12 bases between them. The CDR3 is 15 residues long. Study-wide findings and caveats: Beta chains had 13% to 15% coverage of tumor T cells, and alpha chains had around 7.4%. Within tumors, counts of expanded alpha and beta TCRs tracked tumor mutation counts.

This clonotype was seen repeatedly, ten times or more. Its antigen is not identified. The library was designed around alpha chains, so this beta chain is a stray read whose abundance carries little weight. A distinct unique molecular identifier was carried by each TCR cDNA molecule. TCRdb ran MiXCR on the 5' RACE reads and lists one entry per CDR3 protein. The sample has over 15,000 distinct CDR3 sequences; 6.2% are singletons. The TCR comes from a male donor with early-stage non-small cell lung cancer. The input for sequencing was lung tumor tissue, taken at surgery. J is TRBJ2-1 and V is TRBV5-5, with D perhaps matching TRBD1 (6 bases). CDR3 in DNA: TGTGCCAGCAGCTTCGTCCAGGACAGCTACAATGAGCAGTTCTTC. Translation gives CASSFVQDSYNEQFF.